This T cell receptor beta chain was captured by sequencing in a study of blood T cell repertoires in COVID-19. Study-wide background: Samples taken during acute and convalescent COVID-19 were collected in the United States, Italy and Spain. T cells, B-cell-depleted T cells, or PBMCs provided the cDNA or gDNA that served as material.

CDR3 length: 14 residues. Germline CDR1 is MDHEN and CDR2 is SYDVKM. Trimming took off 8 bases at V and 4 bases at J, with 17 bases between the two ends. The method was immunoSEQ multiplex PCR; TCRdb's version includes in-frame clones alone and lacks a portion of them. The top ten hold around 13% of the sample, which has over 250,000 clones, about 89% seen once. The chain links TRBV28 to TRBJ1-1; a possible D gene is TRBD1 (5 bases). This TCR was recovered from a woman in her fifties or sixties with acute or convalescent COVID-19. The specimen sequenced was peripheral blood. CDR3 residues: CASSLTRQTTEAFF. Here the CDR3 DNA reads TGTGCCAGCTCGCTGACCAGACAGACCACTGAAGCTTTCTTT. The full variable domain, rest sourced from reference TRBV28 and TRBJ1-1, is DVKVTQSSRYLVKRTGEKVFLECVQDMDHENMFWYRQDPGLGLRLIYFSYDVKMKEKGDIPEGYSVSREKKERFSLILESASTNQTSMYLCASSLTRQTTEAFFGQGTRLTVV.